This is a list of T cell receptor beta chains from one sample in a study of T-cell reconstitution after alpha-beta-depleted transplantation in children. One entry per CDR3 protein results from TCRdb running MiXCR on the PCR reads. Among under 300,000 distinct CDR3 sequences listed, 11% were seen once. The material sequenced was peripheral blood, taken 180 days after TCRalphabeta/CD19-depleted stem cell transplant. The receptors originated from a male patient aged 2-15 years who had a stem cell transplant for chronic granulomatous disease, so the T cells may come from the graft donor. The CDR3 runs from the conserved cysteine through the conserved F or W. Each record gives: J gene, clone size, V gene, D gene, CDR3 protein, CDR3 DNA. The D gene is left open where the match is weak. A row's size may be missing; if present it is once, few, many or a size class.

j_gene: TRBJ2-7; abundance: many; v_gene: TRBV12-3/TRBV12-4; d_gene: TRBD2; CDR3aa: CASSLSGLGYEQYF; CDR3nt: TGTGCCAGCAGTTTATCGGGACTAGGATACGAGCAGTACTTC
j_gene: TRBJ2-7; abundance: many; v_gene: TRBV18; d_gene: -; CDR3aa: CASSPTLGGTYEQYF; CDR3nt: TGTGCCAGCTCACCAACCCTAGGCGGGACCTACGAGCAGTACTTC
j_gene: TRBJ2-7; abundance: -; v_gene: TRBV5-6; d_gene: -; CDR3aa: CASSFGPRDNSYEQYF; CDR3nt: TGTGCCAGCAGCTTTGGCCCCCGGGACAACTCCTACGAGCAGTACTTC
j_gene: TRBJ2-1; abundance: few; v_gene: TRBV25-1; d_gene: TRBD2; CDR3aa: CASSSITGTSAYNEQFF; CDR3nt: TGTGCCAGCAGTTCCATAACCGGGACTAGCGCCTACAATGAGCAGTTCTTC
j_gene: TRBJ1-4; abundance: many; v_gene: TRBV5-1; d_gene: -; CDR3aa: CASSFSATNEKLFF; CDR3nt: TGCGCCAGCAGCTTCTCAGCAACTAATGAAAAACTGTTTTTT
j_gene: TRBJ1-4; abundance: many; v_gene: TRBV7-8; d_gene: -; CDR3aa: CASSSKDEKLFF; CDR3nt: TGTGCCAGCAGCTCTAAGGACGAAAAACTGTTTTTT
j_gene: TRBJ2-5; abundance: many; v_gene: TRBV10-3; d_gene: -; CDR3aa: CAQTGETQYF; CDR3nt: TGTGCTCAGACAGGCGAGACCCAGTACTTC
j_gene: TRBJ2-3; abundance: many; v_gene: TRBV6-5; d_gene: TRBD2; CDR3aa: CASSSGLAGTPTDTQYF; CDR3nt: TGTGCCAGCAGTTCCGGACTAGCGGGGACCCCCACAGATACGCAGTATTTT
j_gene: TRBJ2-1; abundance: -; v_gene: TRBV30; d_gene: -; CDR3aa: CVWSGQGAHSYNEQFF; CDR3nt: TGTGTCTGGAGTGGTCAAGGGGCTCACTCCTACAATGAGCAGTTCTTC
j_gene: TRBJ2-7; abundance: many; v_gene: TRBV6-2/TRBV6-3; d_gene: -; CDR3aa: CASSHPGGPYEQYF; CDR3nt: TGTGCCAGCAGTCACCCGGGGGGCCCGTACGAGCAGTACTTC
j_gene: TRBJ2-7; abundance: many; v_gene: TRBV20-1; d_gene: -; CDR3aa: CSARVQGYSEQYF; CDR3nt: TGCAGTGCTAGAGTTCAGGGGTACTCCGAGCAGTACTTC
j_gene: TRBJ2-1; abundance: many; v_gene: TRBV27; d_gene: TRBD2; CDR3aa: CASSFRDRRPWTSGYPYNEQFF; CDR3nt: TGTGCCAGCAGTTTCCGGGACAGACGACCGTGGACTAGCGGGTATCCCTACAATGAGCAGTTCTTC
j_gene: TRBJ2-2; abundance: -; v_gene: TRBV4-3; d_gene: -; CDR3aa: CASSQEDTGSDTGELFF; CDR3nt: TGCGCCAGCAGCCAAGAGGACACAGGGTCGGACACCGGGGAGCTGTTTTTT
j_gene: TRBJ2-3; abundance: many; v_gene: TRBV7-6; d_gene: -; CDR3aa: CASSLSGAVPGDTQYF; CDR3nt: TGTGCCAGCAGCTTAAGTGGAGCGGTTCCTGGGGATACGCAGTATTTT
j_gene: TRBJ2-7; abundance: many; v_gene: TRBV6-2/TRBV6-3; d_gene: -; CDR3aa: CASSFGKTSYEQYF; CDR3nt: TGTGCCAGCAGTTTTGGGAAGACATCCTACGAGCAGTACTTC
j_gene: TRBJ1-1; abundance: many; v_gene: TRBV12-3/TRBV12-4; d_gene: -; CDR3aa: CASSLENTEAFF; CDR3nt: TGTGCCAGCAGTTTGGAGAACACTGAAGCTTTCTTT
j_gene: TRBJ2-7; abundance: many; v_gene: TRBV7-9; d_gene: -; CDR3aa: CASSPRAGVSYEQYF; CDR3nt: TGTGCCAGCAGCCCCCGCGCAGGGGTCTCCTACGAGCAGTACTTC
j_gene: TRBJ2-1; abundance: once; v_gene: TRBV24-1; d_gene: TRBD2; CDR3aa: CATSERLAGEGDEQFF; CDR3nt: TGTGCCACCAGTGAGAGACTAGCGGGAGAGGGCGATGAGCAGTTCTTC
j_gene: TRBJ1-5; abundance: many; v_gene: TRBV9; d_gene: TRBD1; CDR3aa: CASSAGGGNQPQHF; CDR3nt: TGTGCCAGCAGCGCAGGGGGCGGCAATCAGCCCCAGCATTTT
j_gene: TRBJ1-3; abundance: many; v_gene: TRBV20-1; d_gene: TRBD1; CDR3aa: CSAGGQGASGNTIYF; CDR3nt: TGCAGTGCTGGGGGACAGGGGGCTTCTGGAAACACCATATATTTT
j_gene: TRBJ2-7; abundance: -; v_gene: TRBV27; d_gene: -; CDR3aa: CASNHGNPGVTYEQYF; CDR3nt: TGTGCCAGCAACCACGGGAACCCAGGAGTCACCTACGAGCAGTACTTC
j_gene: TRBJ2-1; abundance: many; v_gene: TRBV11-2; d_gene: -; CDR3aa: CASSLVRSGNEQFF; CDR3nt: TGTGCCAGCAGCTTAGTAAGGTCAGGGAATGAGCAGTTCTTC
j_gene: TRBJ1-1; abundance: many; v_gene: TRBV19; d_gene: -; CDR3aa: CASILSMNTEAFF; CDR3nt: TGTGCCAGTATCCTATCTATGAACACTGAAGCTTTCTTT
j_gene: TRBJ2-3; abundance: many; v_gene: TRBV6-2/TRBV6-3; d_gene: -; CDR3aa: CASSKTGTTGLNTDTQYF; CDR3nt: TGTGCCAGCAGTAAAACCGGGACAACGGGACTCAACACAGATACGCAGTATTTT
j_gene: TRBJ2-1; abundance: many; v_gene: TRBV18; d_gene: TRBD2; CDR3aa: CASSSRTSGNYNEQFF; CDR3nt: TGTGCCAGCTCATCTCGGACTAGCGGGAATTACAATGAGCAGTTCTTC
j_gene: TRBJ1-1; abundance: many; v_gene: TRBV12-3/TRBV12-4; d_gene: TRBD1; CDR3aa: CASSFPTGVATEAFF; CDR3nt: TGTGCCAGCAGTTTCCCGACAGGGGTGGCCACTGAAGCTTTCTTT
j_gene: TRBJ1-4; abundance: few; v_gene: TRBV6-1; d_gene: -; CDR3aa: CASRSTGSLPNEKLFF; CDR3nt: TGTGCCAGCAGGTCCACAGGGAGTCTACCTAATGAAAAACTGTTTTTT
j_gene: TRBJ2-7; abundance: many; v_gene: TRBV5-1; d_gene: TRBD2; CDR3aa: CASSTGLAGNGEQYF; CDR3nt: TGCGCCAGCAGCACGGGACTAGCGGGGAATGGAGAGCAGTACTTC
j_gene: TRBJ1-2; abundance: many; v_gene: TRBV5-1; d_gene: -; CDR3aa: CASSNPGTNYGYTF; CDR3nt: TGCGCCAGCAGCAACCCAGGAACTAACTATGGCTACACCTTC
j_gene: TRBJ2-7; abundance: many; v_gene: TRBV28; d_gene: -; CDR3aa: CASKEGVTPYEQYF; CDR3nt: TGTGCCAGCAAGGAAGGGGTTACTCCCTACGAGCAGTACTTC
j_gene: TRBJ2-3; abundance: many; v_gene: TRBV15; d_gene: TRBD1; CDR3aa: CATSSGSGQQADTQYF; CDR3nt: TGTGCCACCAGCAGTGGTTCGGGACAGCAAGCAGATACGCAGTATTTT
j_gene: TRBJ1-2; abundance: few; v_gene: TRBV7-8; d_gene: TRBD1; CDR3aa: CASSRDRVDF; CDR3nt: TGTGCCAGCAGCAGAGACAGGGTGGACTTC
j_gene: TRBJ1-1; abundance: many; v_gene: TRBV4-2; d_gene: -; CDR3aa: CASSQDSEPLNTEAFF; CDR3nt: TGTGCCAGCAGCCAAGATTCGGAACCCTTGAACACTGAAGCTTTCTTT
j_gene: TRBJ2-6; abundance: many; v_gene: TRBV9; d_gene: TRBD2; CDR3aa: CASSILAGGHSSGANVLTF; CDR3nt: TGTGCCAGCAGCATCCTAGCGGGGGGCCATTCCTCTGGGGCCAACGTCCTGACTTTC
j_gene: TRBJ2-2; abundance: many; v_gene: TRBV5-1; d_gene: -; CDR3aa: CASSLPPSPARLTGELFF; CDR3nt: TGCGCCAGCAGCTTGCCACCTTCCCCGGCCAGACTCACCGGGGAGCTGTTTTTT
j_gene: TRBJ1-5; abundance: -; v_gene: TRBV6-7; d_gene: -; CDR3aa: CASTGYQPQHF; CDR3nt: TGTGCCAGCACCGGTTACCAGCCCCAGCATTTT
j_gene: TRBJ1-5; abundance: -; v_gene: TRBV18; d_gene: -; CDR3aa: CASSPSSGLWGNQPQHF; CDR3nt: TGTGCCAGCTCACCGTCCTCAGGGCTTTGGGGCAATCAGCCCCAGCATTTT
j_gene: TRBJ2-1; abundance: many; v_gene: TRBV20-1; d_gene: -; CDR3aa: CSASDRTGNNEQFF; CDR3nt: TGCAGTGCTTCCGACCGGACTGGAAACAATGAGCAGTTCTTC